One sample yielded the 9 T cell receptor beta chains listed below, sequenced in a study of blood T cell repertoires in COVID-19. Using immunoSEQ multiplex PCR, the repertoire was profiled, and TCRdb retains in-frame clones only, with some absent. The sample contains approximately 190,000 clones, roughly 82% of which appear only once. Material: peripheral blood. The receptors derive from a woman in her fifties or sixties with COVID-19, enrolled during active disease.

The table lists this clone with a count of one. The CDR3 DNA reads TGCGCCAGCAGTGAGTTTATGACAGGGCACTACGAGCAGTACGTC. The encoded protein is CASSEFMTGHYEQYV. The V gene is TRBV10-2, the J gene TRBJ2-7, with 7 bases lining up with TRBD1. The V gene's germline CDR1 is WSHSY and CDR2 SAAADI. The V gene end was trimmed by 1 base and the J gene end by 3 bases; junction bases not matched to a gene: 6. The CDR3 extends over 15 amino acids.

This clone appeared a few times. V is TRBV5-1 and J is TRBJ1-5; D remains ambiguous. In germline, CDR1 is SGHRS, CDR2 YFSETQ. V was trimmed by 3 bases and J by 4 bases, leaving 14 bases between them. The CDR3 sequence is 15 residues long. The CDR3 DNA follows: TGCGCCAGCAGCTCAACAGACGGACTTAATCAGCCCCAGCATTTT. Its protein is CASSSTDGLNQPQHF.

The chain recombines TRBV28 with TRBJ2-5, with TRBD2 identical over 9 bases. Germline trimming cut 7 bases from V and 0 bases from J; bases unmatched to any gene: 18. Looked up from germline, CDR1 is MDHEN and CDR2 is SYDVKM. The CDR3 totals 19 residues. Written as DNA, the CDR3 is TGTGCCAGCACCCATCTGGGTGGCGGGAGGGGGGGCTACCAAGAGACCCAGTACTTC. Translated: CASTHLGGGRGGYQETQYF.

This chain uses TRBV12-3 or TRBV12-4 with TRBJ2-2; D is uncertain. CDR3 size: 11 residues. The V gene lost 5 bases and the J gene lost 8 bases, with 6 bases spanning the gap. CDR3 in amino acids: CASSAGGELFF. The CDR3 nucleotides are TGTGCCAGCAGTGCCGGGGGGGAGCTGTTTTTT.

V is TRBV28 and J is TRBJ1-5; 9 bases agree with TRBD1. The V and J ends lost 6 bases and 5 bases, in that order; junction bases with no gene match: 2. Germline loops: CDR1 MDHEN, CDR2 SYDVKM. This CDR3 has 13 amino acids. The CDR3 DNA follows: TGTGCCAGCAGACGGGACAGGGATCAGCCCCAGCATTTT. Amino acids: CASRRDRDQPQHF.

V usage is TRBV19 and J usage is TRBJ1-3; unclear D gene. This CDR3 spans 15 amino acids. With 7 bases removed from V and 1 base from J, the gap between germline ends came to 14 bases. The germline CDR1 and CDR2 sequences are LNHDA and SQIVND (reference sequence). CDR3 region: CASIPGARSGNTIYF. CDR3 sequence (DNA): TGTGCCAGTATTCCGGGAGCCCGGTCTGGAAACACCATATATTTT.

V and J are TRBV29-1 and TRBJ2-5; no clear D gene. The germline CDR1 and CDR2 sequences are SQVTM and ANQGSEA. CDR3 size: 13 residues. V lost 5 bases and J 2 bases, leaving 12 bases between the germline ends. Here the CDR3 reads CSVPPARQETQYF. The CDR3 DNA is TGCAGCGTTCCCCCCGCCCGGCAAGAGACCCAGTACTTC.

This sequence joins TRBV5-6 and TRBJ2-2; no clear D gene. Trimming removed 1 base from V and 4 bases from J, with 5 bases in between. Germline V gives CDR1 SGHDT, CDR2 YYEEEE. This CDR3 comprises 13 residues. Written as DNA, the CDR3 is TGTGCCAGCAGCTTGTCTGTCACCGGGGAGCTGTTTTTT. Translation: CASSLSVTGELFF.

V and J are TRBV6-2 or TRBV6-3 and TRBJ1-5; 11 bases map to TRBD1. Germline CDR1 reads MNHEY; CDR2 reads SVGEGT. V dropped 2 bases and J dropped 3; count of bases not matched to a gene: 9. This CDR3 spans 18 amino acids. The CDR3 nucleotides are TGTGCCAGCAGTTACCTCGGGACAGGGGGGATAATCAATCAGCCCCAGCATTTT. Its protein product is CASSYLGTGGIINQPQHF.